The 22 T cell receptor beta chains presented below share a single source sample, sequenced in a study of blood T cell repertoires in COVID-19. Clones were sequenced by immunoSEQ multiplex PCR, and TCRdb holds only the in-frame ones, with some missing. This sample has around 77,000 clones, with approximately 85% found just once. Sequences were obtained from peripheral blood. The receptor source for this set is a man older than 75 with acute or convalescent COVID-19.

This clone was seen a few times. This chain uses TRBV4-2 with TRBJ2-2; 9 bases are a match to TRBD1. J was trimmed by 6 bases and V by 1 base; bases with no gene match: 12. Per the germline V gene, CDR1 is LGHNA and CDR2 is YNFKEQ. The CDR3 contains 18 residues. The CDR3 bases are TGTGCCAGCAGCCAAGTGTCCCGACAGGGGGTCGGGGCCGGGGAGCTGTTTTTT. Its protein is CASSQVSRQGVGAGELFF.

The rearrangement uses TRBV15 and TRBJ1-6; 7 bases fit TRBD1. Germline CDR1 and CDR2: LNHNV and YYDKDF (reference sequence). The V and J ends lost 5 bases and 7 bases, in that order; junction bases with no gene match: 14. The CDR3 is 17 amino acids. This CDR3 is CATSPHDRAGRNSPLHF. Written as DNA, the CDR3 is TGTGCCACCAGCCCTCACGACAGGGCAGGAAGGAATTCACCCCTCCACTTT.

This chain joins TRBV6-1 and TRBJ1-3; TRBD1 might be the D (5 bases). This CDR3 is 14 amino acids long. Trimming removed 3 bases from V and 7 bases from J, with 13 bases in between. Germline CDR1 MNHNS, CDR2 SASEGT. The CDR3 sequence is CASSDGPGWNTIYF. CDR3 nucleotide sequence: TGTGCCAGCAGTGATGGACCAGGGTGGAACACCATATATTTT.

Only one count was recorded for this clone. The CDR3 reads CASSQARTLGLAGGPGELFF. CDR3 nucleotide sequence: TGTGCCAGCAGCCAAGCGCGTACTCTCGGACTAGCGGGGGGGCCCGGGGAGCTGTTTTTT. This rearrangement joins TRBV3-1 (or the pseudogene TRBV3-2) to TRBJ2-2; 15 positions match TRBD2. The germline gives CDR1 LGHDT, CDR2 YNNKEL (reference sequence). The CDR3 has 20 amino acids. With 1 base clipped from V and 6 bases from J, the junction kept 12 bases outside the gene matches.

This rearrangement joins TRBV18 to TRBJ2-2; 12 nucleotides align to TRBD2. Trimming at V came to 2 bases and at J to 6 bases, leaving 7 bases not matched to a gene. The germline CDR1 and CDR2 sequences are KGHSH and LQKENI. This CDR3 contains 17 residues. The DNA for the CDR3 is TGTGCCAGCTCACCAGTGACTAGCGGGAGAGGCTCCGGGGAGCTGTTTTTT. Its protein product is CASSPVTSGRGSGELFF.

The chain joins TRBV10-3 to TRBJ2-1; 9 nucleotides match TRBD2. V trimming: 8 bases; J trimming: 7 bases; junction bases outside the gene matches: 15. The CDR3 sequence is 16 residues long. Germline V gene lookup returns CDR1 ENHRY and CDR2 SYGVKD. The CDR3 spells CAIQGERSGRINEQFF. CDR3 nucleotides: TGTGCCATCCAGGGGGAACGGAGCGGGAGGATAAATGAGCAGTTCTTC.

V is TRBV27 and J is TRBJ2-5, with TRBD1 matching 8 bases. Trimming at V came to 4 bases and at J to 4 bases, leaving 5 bases not matched to a gene. Germline values: CDR1 MNHEY, CDR2 SMNVEV (reference sequence). The CDR3 is 14 amino acids. CDR3 bases: TGTGCCAGCAGTTCGGTACAGGGGGGAGAGACCCAGTACTTC. It is translated as CASSSVQGGETQYF.

V gene TRBV4-3 combines with J gene TRBJ1-4, with TRBD1 identical over 7 bases. The CDR3 totals 18 residues. Looked up from germline, CDR1 is LGHNA and CDR2 is YSLEER. The J segment lost 5 bases and the V segment lost 2 bases, leaving 14 bases of the junction unmatched. Here the CDR3 reads CASSQRQGLLGQNEKLFF. In DNA form, the CDR3 reads TGCGCCAGCAGCCAACGACAGGGACTGCTGGGCCAGAATGAAAAACTGTTTTTT.

About this clone itself: An end of the junction differs from the germline gene, which may be a read error. This chain uses TRBV7-2 with TRBJ2-5; 10 bases line up with TRBD2. The germline V gene has CDR1 SGHTA and CDR2 FQGNSA. The CDR3 length is 14 residues. This CDR3 is CASSLAGVEKTQYF. CDR3 bases: TGTGCCAGCAGCCTAGCGGGAGTGGAAAAGACCCAGTACTTC.

The chain uses TRBV6-2 or TRBV6-3 and TRBJ2-7; possibly TRBD1 for D (6 bases). Germline V lookup: CDR1 MNHEY, CDR2 SVGEGT. The CDR3 runs to 15 residues. V was clipped by 5 bases and J by 4 bases, with 18 bases between them. The CDR3 DNA reads TGTGCCAGCAGTCCAGACAGGAGCCGGATTTACGAGCAGTACTTC. Its protein product is CASSPDRSRIYEQYF.

The chain couples TRBV7-2 to TRBJ2-5, with D possibly being TRBD2 (7 bases). This CDR3 spans 16 amino acids. Trimming took 8 bases from V and 2 from J, leaving 21 bases between them. Per the germline V gene, CDR1 is SGHTA and CDR2 is FQGNSA. The CDR3 DNA sequence: TGTGCCAGCTCCCTGGGGATGGGGGGGCCACAAGAGACCCAGTACTTC. Its translation is CASSLGMGGPQETQYF.

The V call is TRBV21-1, the J call TRBJ1-2; TRBD1, the D gene given by the table, was not confirmed from the DNA. TRBV21-1 is flagged as a pseudogene. This CDR3 has 14 amino acids. Here the CDR3 DNA reads TGTGCCAGCAGCAAAGACAGGGGAACGAGTGGCTACACCTTC. It specifies CASSKDRGTSGYTF.

The V and J genes are TRBV7-6 and TRBJ2-5; 10 bases match TRBD1. Germline V gene lookup returns CDR1 SGHVS and CDR2 FNYEAQ. CDR3 size: 17 residues. J was trimmed by 1 base and V by 4 bases; bases with no gene match: 9. DNA of the CDR3: TGTGCCAGCAGCTCAGGCGGGACAGGGGTCATCCAAGAGACCCAGTACTTC. Translation gives CASSSGGTGVIQETQYF.

The chain links TRBV7-9 to TRBJ2-5, with TRBD2 identical over 9 bases. The CDR3 loop spans 16 amino acids. V lost 5 bases and J lost 5; bases outside the gene matches: 12. Germline CDR1 and CDR2: SEHNR and FQNEAQ (reference sequence). The CDR3 protein is CASSTLPGLASETQYF. The CDR3 DNA follows: TGTGCCAGCAGCACACTCCCGGGACTAGCCTCCGAGACCCAGTACTTC. The full variable domain, in which reference TRBV7-9 and TRBJ2-5 provide the parts outside the CDR3, is DTGVSQNPRHKITKRGQNVTFRCDPISEHNRLYWYRQTLGQGPEFLTYFQNEAQLEKSRLLSDRFSAERPKGSFSTLEIQRTEQGDSAMYLCASSTLPGLASETQYFGPGTRLLVL.

This sequence joins TRBV6-5 and TRBJ1-4; TRBD1 might be the D (5 bases). V shed 7 bases and J shed 4 bases, with 16 bases lying between them. Germline V gives CDR1 MNHEY, CDR2 SVGAGI. CDR3 size: 15 residues. CDR3 in DNA: TGTGCCAGCATTAGGGCCGCAGGGCTTAATGAAAAACTGTTTTTT. Residues: CASIRAAGLNEKLFF.

This clone was detected a few times. The chain recombines TRBV6-1 with TRBJ2-1, with TRBD2 as a possible D gene (6 bases). V dropped 3 bases and J dropped 6 bases, with 12 bases sitting between them. CDR1 is MNHNS, CDR2 SASEGT, per germline. The CDR3 contains 14 residues. The CDR3 sequence: CASSDGTLFNEQFF. The CDR3 DNA is TGTGCCAGCAGTGACGGGACTCTGTTCAATGAGCAGTTCTTC.

This chain connects TRBV23-1 to TRBJ1-5, with 8 nucleotides matching TRBD1. TRBV23-1 is an ORF, and what it does is uncertain. V dropped 3 bases and J dropped 1; count of bases not matched to a gene: 8. The CDR3 extends over 17 amino acids. The CDR3 bases are TGCGCCAGCAGTCACCCGATTGACAGGGGAAGCAATCAGCCCCAGCATTTT. Its translation: CASSHPIDRGSNQPQHF.

The V call is TRBV9, the J call TRBJ1-1; 9 positions match TRBD1. The V gene end was trimmed by 2 bases and the J gene end by 0 bases; junction bases not matched to a gene: 8. This CDR3 has 17 amino acids. Germline V gene lookup returns CDR1 SGDLS and CDR2 YYNGEE. CDR3 residues: CASSVGQGLLMNTEAFF. CDR3 coding DNA: TGTGCCAGCAGCGTGGGACAGGGACTTTTAATGAACACTGAAGCTTTCTTT.

In nucleotides, the CDR3 is TGCGCCAGCAGCTTGGGAGGGGGCATGGCACCCCTCCACTTT. Protein sequence: CASSLGGGMAPLHF. The J gene is TRBJ1-6, the V gene TRBV5-1; 7 bases fit TRBD1. Trimming took 0 bases from V and 11 from J; bases not matched to a gene: 5. The CDR3 runs to 14 residues. CDR1 is SGHRS and CDR2 is YFSETQ in the germline V gene.

The chain is built from TRBV28 and TRBJ1-2, with D unresolved. Germline CDR1 is MDHEN and CDR2 is SYDVKM. V shed 3 bases and J shed 4 bases, with 15 bases lying between them. This CDR3 has 15 amino acids. Here the CDR3 DNA reads TGTGCCAGCAGTTTGAATCTGGTTCGGGGCTATGGCTACACCTTC. Encoded protein: CASSLNLVRGYGYTF.

This rearrangement joins TRBV2 to TRBJ2-7, with 11 bases lining up with TRBD2. CDR1 is SNHLY and CDR2 is FYNNEI in the germline V gene. With V trimmed by 0 bases and J by 7 bases, 5 bases remained unmatched. CDR3 length equals 15 residues. The CDR3 is CASSEAVAGGGEQYF. The DNA for the CDR3 is TGTGCCAGCAGTGAAGCCGTAGCGGGAGGGGGTGAGCAGTACTTC.

This sequence joins TRBV7-9 and TRBJ2-1; TRBD1 agrees at 11 bases. This CDR3 contains 18 residues. V lost 1 base to trimming and J lost 0 bases; unmatched junction nucleotides: 5. Germline assignment: CDR1 SEHNR and CDR2 FQNEAQ (reference sequence). CDR3 DNA: TGTGCCAGCAGCTTAGTTTCCGGGACAGGGGGCTCCTACAATGAGCAGTTCTTC. It specifies CASSLVSGTGGSYNEQFF.